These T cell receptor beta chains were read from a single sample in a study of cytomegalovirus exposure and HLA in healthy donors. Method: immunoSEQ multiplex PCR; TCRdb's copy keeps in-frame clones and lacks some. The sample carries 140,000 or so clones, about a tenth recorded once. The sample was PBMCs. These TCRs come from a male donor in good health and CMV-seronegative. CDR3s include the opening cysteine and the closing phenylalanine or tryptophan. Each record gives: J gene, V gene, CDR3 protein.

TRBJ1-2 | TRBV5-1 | CASSSPGDYGYTF
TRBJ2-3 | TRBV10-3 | CAISVGTSTTDTQYF
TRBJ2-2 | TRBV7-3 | CASSMTGSNTGELFF
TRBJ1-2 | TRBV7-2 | CASSSSSRDTHSRYGYTF
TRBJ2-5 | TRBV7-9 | CASSLGLAGETQYF
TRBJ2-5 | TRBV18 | CASSSGQRETQYF
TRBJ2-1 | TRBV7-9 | CASSVAGELSSGFF
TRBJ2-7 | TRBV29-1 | CSVRTGPYEQYF
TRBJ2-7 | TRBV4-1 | CASSQEGLAGGYEQYF
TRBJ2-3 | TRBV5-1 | CASSIRTSGGPDTQYF
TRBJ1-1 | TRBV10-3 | CAILGEGGNTEAFF
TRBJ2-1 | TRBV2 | CASSEGAGGPNEQFF
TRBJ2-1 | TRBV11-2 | CASSFGAGGTYNEQFF
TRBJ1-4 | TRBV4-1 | CASSPREGAMGYEKLFF
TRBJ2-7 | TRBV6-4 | CASSESGDYEQYF
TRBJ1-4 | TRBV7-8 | CASSLVQGAATNEKLFF
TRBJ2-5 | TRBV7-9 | CASSPVAGGETQYF
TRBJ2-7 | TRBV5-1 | CASSLVSYEQYF
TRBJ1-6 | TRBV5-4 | CASTSGGSSYNSPLHF
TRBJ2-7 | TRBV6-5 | CASTAGRGREQYF
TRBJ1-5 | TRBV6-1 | CASSEYGTVNQPQHF